A selection of T cell receptor beta chains follows, all from one sample in a study of blood T cell repertoires in COVID-19. The repertoire was sequenced with immunoSEQ multiplex PCR; TCRdb's copy has only in-frame clones and lacks some. This sample has some 320,000 clones, with 75% to 85% found just once. The sample taken for sequencing was peripheral blood. The receptors shown here come from a human donor in a cohort sampled during active COVID-19. The CDR3 runs from the conserved cysteine through the conserved F or W. D genes are given only for firm matches. Clone size is shown for a subset of rows, as once, few, many or a class of expanded clone.

15	-	TRBV21-1	-	TRBJ1-1	TGTGCCAGCAGCAAAGAGGGGGCCTTCAACACTGAAGCTTTCTTT	CASSKEGAFNTEAFF
17	TRBD1	TRBV24-1	-	TRBJ1-2	TGTGCCACCAGTGATTTGCTTCCGGACAGGATTAACTATGGCTACACCTTC	CATSDLLPDRINYGYTF
13	-	TRBV6-5	-	TRBJ1-1	TGTGCCAGCAGAAGACAGTCGAACACTGAAGCTTTCTTT	CASRRQSNTEAFF
12	TRBD1	TRBV11-2	-	TRBJ2-1	TGTGCCAGCAGCTTGACAGGGTATGAGCAGTTCTTC	CASSLTGYEQFF
14	TRBD1	TRBV5-1	-	TRBJ1-1	TGCGCCAGCAGCCAGTCCCAGGGGGTCACTGAAGCTTTCTTT	CASSQSQGVTEAFF
14	TRBD1	TRBV28	few	TRBJ1-3	TGTGCCGGACGGACAGGGGGGACTGGAAACACCATATATTTT	CAGRTGGTGNTIYF
11	-	TRBV20-1	-	TRBJ2-2	TGCAGTGCTCCTAGGCAAGGGGAGCTGTTTTTT	CSAPRQGELFF
12	-	TRBV30	-	TRBJ2-1	TGTGCCTGGAGATTGGAGGGGAGCGAGCAGTTCTTC	CAWRLEGSEQFF
14	-	TRBV19	-	TRBJ1-1	TGTGCCAGTAGTATCCGGAGGGACGGCACTGAAGCTTTCTTT	CASSIRRDGTEAFF
13	-	TRBV29-1	-	TRBJ1-5	TGCAGCGTTGGTGTTAGGGAGGGTCAGCCCCAGCATTTT	CSVGVREGQPQHF
16	-	TRBV6-6	-	TRBJ1-3	TGTGCCAGCAGTAAAGGGACTTTCAGCTCTGGAAACACCATATATTTT	CASSKGTFSSGNTIYF
18	TRBD1	TRBV5-1	-	TRBJ2-6	TGCGCCAGCAGCGGGCCCGGGACAGGGGCCTCTGGGGCCAACGTCCTGACTTTC	CASSGPGTGASGANVLTF
15	-	TRBV7-3	-	TRBJ2-4	TGTGCCAGCAGCTTAGGCGGCAGTACCAAAAACATTCAGTACTTC	CASSLGGSTKNIQYF
16	TRBD1	TRBV6-6	few	TRBJ2-2	TGTGCCAGCAGTTCCGTTCCGGGACAGGGGACCGGGGAGCTGTTTTTT	CASSSVPGQGTGELFF
14	TRBD1	TRBV11-2	-	TRBJ1-1	TGTGCCAGCAGCTTCGGACAGGGTGGCACTGAAGCTTTCTTT	CASSFGQGGTEAFF
13	-	TRBV2	-	TRBJ2-7	TGTGCCAGCAGTGATGAGGTCCTCGGGGAGCAGTACTTC	CASSDEVLGEQYF
16	TRBD1	TRBV30	-	TRBJ2-2	TGTGCCTGGAGTGGGGACAGGGGGATGAACACCGGGGAGCTGTTTTTT	CAWSGDRGMNTGELFF
16	-	TRBV5-6	-	TRBJ2-7	TGTGCCAGCAGCTTGTCGGTAGGGGCCTACTCCTACGAGCAGTACTTC	CASSLSVGAYSYEQYF
13	-	TRBV6-5	-	TRBJ1-4	TGTGCCAGCAGTACAGGGATGGGTGAAAAACTGTTTTTT	CASSTGMGEKLFF
17	TRBD2	TRBV19	-	TRBJ2-2	TGTGCCAGTCTAAAGACTAGCGGGGGCGGATTGAAAGGGGAGCTGTTTTTT	CASLKTSGGGLKGELFF
16	-	TRBV6-5	-	TRBJ1-6	TGTGCCAGCAGTTTCTTGGGGGGGGACCTGAGGGCACCCCTCCACTTT	CASSFLGGDLRAPLHF
16	TRBD1	TRBV5-1	-	TRBJ1-4	TGCGCCAGCAGCGCGGGACAGCTGACGACTAATGAAAAACTGTTTTTT	CASSAGQLTTNEKLFF
19	TRBD1	TRBV20-1	-	TRBJ1-2	TGCAGTGCTAGTGAAGGGATAGGGGGACAGGGGAGGTCTAACTATGGCTACACCTTC	CSASEGIGGQGRSNYGYTF
14	TRBD1	TRBV5-8	-	TRBJ1-2	TGTGCCAGCATTTTCCGTACAGGGGACTATGGCTACACCTTC	CASIFRTGDYGYTF
12	TRBD1	TRBV5-6	-	TRBJ1-1	TGTGCCAGCAGCCGTGGGACAGATGAAGCTTTCTTT	CASSRGTDEAFF
18	TRBD1	TRBV3-1/TRBV3-2	-	TRBJ2-7	TGTGCCAGCAGCCGTCCCGGGACAGGGGGCCAGATCTCCTACGAGCAGTACTTC	CASSRPGTGGQISYEQYF
14	TRBD1	TRBV30	-	TRBJ1-1	TGTGCCTGGAGTTGGGACAGGGTGAACACTGAAGCTTTCTTT	CAWSWDRVNTEAFF
16	TRBD1	TRBV5-1	-	TRBJ2-2	TGCGCCAGCAGCTTGGGGGGACAGGAGAACACCGGGGAGCTGTTTTTT	CASSLGGQENTGELFF
12	-	TRBV5-4	-	TRBJ2-1	TGTGCCAGCAGCTTGCCTAACAATGAGCAGTTCTTC	CASSLPNNEQFF
14	-	TRBV24-1	-	TRBJ1-5	TGTGCCACCCGAGGGGGTGATAGCAATCAGCCCCAGCATTTT	CATRGGDSNQPQHF
14	-	TRBV10-3	-	TRBJ2-2	TGTGCCATCAGTGGGGACTCGTTCACCGGGGAGCTGTTTTTT	CAISGDSFTGELFF
13	-	TRBV12-5	-	TRBJ1-1	TGTGCTAGTGCCGATGGAGGAATCACTGAAGCTTTCTTT	CASADGGITEAFF
19	-	TRBV20-1	-	TRBJ1-4	TGCAGTGCTAGTCCCCCGGGAAGGCAGAGCTTTGCAACTAATGAAAAACTGTTTTTT	CSASPPGRQSFATNEKLFF
14	TRBD1	TRBV11-3	-	TRBJ2-3	TGTGCCAGCAGCTCGCGGGACAGGGGGGATACGCAGTATTTT	CASSSRDRGDTQYF
15	TRBD1	TRBV4-2	-	TRBJ2-7	TGTGCCAGCAGCCTCCGGGACAGGGAGGGCTACGAGCAGTACTTC	CASSLRDREGYEQYF
14	-	TRBV6-5	-	TRBJ1-3	TGTGCCAGCAGTCCCCAGTTTCTTGGAAACACCATATATTTT	CASSPQFLGNTIYF
15	TRBD1	TRBV9	-	TRBJ1-2	TGTGCCAGCAGCGTAGATACAGGGGGGGACTATGGCTACACCTTC	CASSVDTGGDYGYTF
15	TRBD2	TRBV24-1	-	TRBJ2-4	TGTGCCACCAGTCCTAGGTCGACTAGCGACAACATTCAGTACTTC	CATSPRSTSDNIQYF
13	-	TRBV30	-	TRBJ1-1	TGTGCCTGGAGACAGGGCCTGAACACTGAAGCTTTCTTT	CAWRQGLNTEAFF
14	-	TRBV5-4	-	TRBJ1-2	TGTGCCAGCACCCCCACAGGAACCAACTATGGCTACACCTTC	CASTPTGTNYGYTF
14	TRBD2	TRBV5-1	-	TRBJ2-1	TGCGCCAGCAGCATCGGGGGGGTAAACAATGAGCAGTTCTTC	CASSIGGVNNEQFF
13	-	TRBV27	once	TRBJ2-4	TGTGCCAGCAGTTTAGTCCCGAGGGACATTCAGTACTTC	CASSLVPRDIQYF
15	TRBD1	TRBV7-9	few	TRBJ1-2	TGTGCCAGCAGCTTCGGGACAGGGGGCGCCTATGGCTACACCTTC	CASSFGTGGAYGYTF
16	TRBD2	TRBV20-1	-	TRBJ2-3	TGCAGTGCTAGTGAGCCCCTAGCGGGGGGCACAGATACGCAGTATTTT	CSASEPLAGGTDTQYF
12	-	TRBV28	-	TRBJ2-7	TGTGCCAGCAGTTTTAATCCCTACGAGCAGTACTTC	CASSFNPYEQYF
14	TRBD1	TRBV5-6	-	TRBJ2-1	TGTGCCAGCAGCTTGGGACAGGGAAACAATGAGCAGTTCTTC	CASSLGQGNNEQFF
16	TRBD1	TRBV18	few	TRBJ1-6	TGTGCCAGCTCCCTTGGATTTGGGACAGGTAGTTCACCCCTCCACTTT	CASSLGFGTGSSPLHF
16	-	TRBV24-1	once	TRBJ2-2	TGTGCCACCAGTGATGCCGGGACATCGAACACCGGGGAGCTGTTTTTT	CATSDAGTSNTGELFF
13	-	TRBV12-3/TRBV12-4	-	TRBJ1-2	TGTGCCAGCAGTTTAGAAGTTTCTATGGGCTACACCTTC	CASSLEVSMGYTF
15	-	TRBV9	-	TRBJ2-2	TGTGCCAGCAGGGACGGGGGTTCAAGGGGCGGGGAGCTGTTTTTT	CASRDGGSRGGELFF
18	TRBD1	TRBV7-3	once	TRBJ1-1	TGTGCCAGCAGCTTATGGGGCTTTAGGGGGCATACGAACACTGAAGCTTTCTTT	CASSLWGFRGHTNTEAFF
14	TRBD1	TRBV11-2	-	TRBJ1-2	TGTGCCAGCAGCTCACCGGGACAGGGGGATGGCTACACCTTC	CASSSPGQGDGYTF
17	TRBD2	TRBV5-8	-	TRBJ2-7	TGTGCCAGCAGCTGGGGACTAGCGGGGGTGAGCTCCTACGAGCAGTACTTC	CASSWGLAGVSSYEQYF
13	TRBD1	TRBV10-3	once	TRBJ2-7	TGTGCCATCAGGGACCGGGACAGCTACGAGCAGTACTTC	CAIRDRDSYEQYF